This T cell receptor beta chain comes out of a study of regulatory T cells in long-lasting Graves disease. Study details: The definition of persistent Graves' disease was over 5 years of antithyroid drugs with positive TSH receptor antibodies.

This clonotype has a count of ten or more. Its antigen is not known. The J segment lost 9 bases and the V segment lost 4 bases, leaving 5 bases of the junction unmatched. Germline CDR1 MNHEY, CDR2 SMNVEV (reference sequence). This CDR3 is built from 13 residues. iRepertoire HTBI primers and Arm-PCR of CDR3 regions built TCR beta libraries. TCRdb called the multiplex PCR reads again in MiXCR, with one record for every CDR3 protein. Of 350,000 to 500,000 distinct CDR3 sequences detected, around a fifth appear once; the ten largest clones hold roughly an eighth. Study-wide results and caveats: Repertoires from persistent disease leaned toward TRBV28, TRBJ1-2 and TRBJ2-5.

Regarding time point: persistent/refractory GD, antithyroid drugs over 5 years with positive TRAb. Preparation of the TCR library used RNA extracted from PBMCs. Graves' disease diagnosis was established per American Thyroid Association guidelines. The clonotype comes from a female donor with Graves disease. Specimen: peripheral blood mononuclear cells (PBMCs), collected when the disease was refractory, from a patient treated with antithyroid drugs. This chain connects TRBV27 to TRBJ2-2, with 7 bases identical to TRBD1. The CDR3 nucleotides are TGTGCCAGCAGTTCCTTACAGGGGAGGGAGCTGTTTTTT. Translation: CASSSLQGRELFF.